The following is a T cell receptor beta chain sequence with its context. What it binds is not known. The V end was cut by 1 base, the J end by 0 bases, with 7 bases between. The germline V gene has CDR1 SGHDT and CDR2 YYEEEE. CDR3 length: 15 residues. The PCR had 60 Vbeta and 13 Jbeta primers. Profiling relied on immunoSEQ multiplex PCR, and the TCRdb table lists in-frame clones only, not all of them. The sample shows about 90,000 clones, less than 65% of them seen only once. The sample is drawn from a study of cytomegalovirus exposure and HLA in healthy donors. Study in general: Of all 360 or so donors who were genotyped, 70% to 85% belonged to the Caucasian-associated ancestry cluster. Study-wide findings and caveats: A later analysis reportedly found fewer N-insertions in an Asian-associated ancestry cluster than the roughly 670-donor mean. The authors later found most CMV-associated TCR beta chains appeared HLA-restricted.

The sample comprised PBMCs. This sequence was found in a woman in her twenties or thirties in good health and CMV-seropositive. The chain joins TRBV5-6 to TRBJ2-2; no clear D gene. The CDR3 reads CASSLMSTNTGELFF. CDR3 bases: TGTGCCAGCAGCTTGATGTCAACGAACACCGGGGAGCTGTTTTTT.